This section outlines one TCR beta chain sequence together with its context. Its specificity is unknown. The sample belongs to a study of neurological immune-mediated disorders. General observations from the study: There were no CDR3 amino acid sequences shared by expanded clones across subjects, a result suggesting private repertoires in all groups.

After removal of 5 bases from V and 0 bases from J, the junction contained 20 bases not matched to a gene. Germline CDR1 is LNHNV and CDR2 is YYDKDF (reference sequence). CDR3 length equals 22 residues. cDNA synthesis was performed by 5'RACE with 10-nucleotide random UMIs. TCRdb reprocessed the 5' RACE reads via MiXCR and lists one record per CDR3 protein. Altogether tens of thousands of distinct CDR3 sequences are present, 24% being singletons, with the ten largest covering roughly 4.5%. Noted time point: technical triplicate 2. The unsorted libraries originated from 2 million PBMCs kept at -80 C. The sequenced sample was PBMCs. The chain recombines TRBV15 with TRBJ2-6; 9 bases line up with TRBD2. The sequence derives from a man in his sixties with HTLV-1-associated myelopathy (HAM/TSP). CDR3 nucleotides: TGTGCCACCAGCTCTAAAGCCGCGGGGGGGCAAGGACATTTCTCTGGGGCCAACGTCCTGACTTTC. This sequence encodes CATSSKAAGGQGHFSGANVLTF. Supplemented by reference TRBV15 and TRBJ2-6, the full variable domain reads DAMVIQNPRYQVTQFGKPVTLSCSQTLNHNVMYWYQQKSSQAPKLLFHYYDKDFNNEADTPDNFQSRRPNTSFCFLDIRSPGLGDTAMYLCATSSKAAGGQGHFSGANVLTFGAGSRLTVL.